A single sample gave rise to the 30 T cell receptor beta chains below, sequenced in a study of identical twins' blood T cells. Each CDR3 protein gets one entry after TCRdb re-called the 5' RACE reads with MiXCR. The data show 350,000 to 400,000 distinct CDR3 sequences, 25% to 35% seen once. Sequenced: PBMCs. Receptors originate from a woman between 18 and 50 years old in good health.

This clonotype showed up just a few times. The chain is built from TRBV19 and TRBJ2-1; 7 bases fit TRBD2. This CDR3 has 17 residues. The V gene end was trimmed by 4 bases and the J gene end by 4 bases; junction bases not matched to a gene: 13. Per germline, CDR1 LNHDA and CDR2 SQIVND (reference sequence). The CDR3 sequence: CASSTEPERGDYNEQFF. CDR3 in DNA: TGTGCCAGTAGTACGGAACCAGAGCGGGGCGATTACAATGAGCAGTTCTTC.

This clonotype was counted between two and nine times. The chain carries TRBV29-1 and TRBJ1-2; D is unclear. Per germline, CDR1 SQVTM and CDR2 ANQGSEA. Trimming pared 6 bases from V and 7 bases from J, leaving 15 bases between. The CDR3 runs to 12 residues. Written as DNA, the CDR3 is TGCAGCGTGCGTACGCTATCTGGTGGCTACACCTTC. Translation: CSVRTLSGGYTF.

This clonotype was seen more than once but under ten times. V is TRBV27 and J is TRBJ2-3, with a weak D call TRBD2 (6 bases). The V and J ends lost 4 bases and 3 bases respectively, with 20 bases between them. This CDR3 has 17 residues. CDR1 and CDR2 from the germline V gene are MNHEY and SMNVEV (reference sequence). The CDR3 is CASSSPASRRGTDTQYF. The CDR3 nucleotides are TGTGCCAGCAGTTCCCCCGCTTCTAGACGGGGGACAGATACGCAGTATTTT.

There are a few counts of this clonotype. The chain links TRBV12-3 or TRBV12-4 to TRBJ1-5; no clear D gene. CDR3 length: 14 amino acids. Trimming stripped 3 bases from V and 4 bases from J, with 10 bases between. This CDR3 is CASSLRAGNQPQHF. The CDR3 DNA follows: TGTGCCAGCAGTTTGCGGGCAGGTAATCAGCCCCAGCATTTT.

This clonotype came up a few times. V is TRBV5-4 and J is TRBJ2-3; the D gene is possibly TRBD2 (5 bases). Germline V gene lookup returns CDR1 SGHNT and CDR2 YYREEE (reference sequence). V lost 3 bases and J 4 bases, leaving 9 bases between the germline ends. CDR3 length: 13 residues. The CDR3 spells CASSSVDSDTQYF. CDR3 nucleotides: TGTGCCAGCAGCTCGGTGGACTCAGATACGCAGTATTTT.

Regarding this clonotype: A read error may produce the germline difference seen at one junction end. The chain recombines TRBV3-1 with TRBJ2-1; 7 nucleotides agree with TRBD2. The CDR3 totals 13 residues. CDR1 is LGHDT and CDR2 is YNNKEL in the germline V gene (reference sequence). CDR3 bases: TGTACCAGCAGTCATACGGGGGGTAATGAGCAGTTCTTC. Its protein is CTSSHTGGNEQFF.

In regard to this clonotype: Sequence at one end of the junction differs from germline and may be a read error. The chain is built from TRBV20-1 and TRBJ1-5, with D hard to call. Per the germline V gene, CDR1 is DFQATT and CDR2 is SNEGSKA (reference sequence). The CDR3 runs 14 residues. For the CDR3, the DNA is TGCAGTGCTAGACCCAAGATTAGCAATCAGCCCCAGGATTTT. This codes for CSARPKISNQPQDF.

This clonotype showed up just a few times. The chain employs TRBV6-2 or TRBV6-3 and TRBJ1-3; 9 positions agree with TRBD1. From germline, CDR1 is MNHEY and CDR2 SVGEGT. The CDR3 extends over 14 amino acids. J gave up 3 bases and V 6 bases, and 3 bases lay outside the gene matches. This chain's CDR3 is CASRRTGDGNTIYF. The DNA of the CDR3 is TGTGCCAGCAGACGGACAGGGGATGGAAACACCATATATTTT.

This chain links TRBV5-1 with TRBJ2-3, with D unresolved. Deletions cut 0 bases from V and 11 bases from J, with 7 bases between. Germline V gene lookup returns CDR1 SGHRS and CDR2 YFSETQ. The CDR3 is made up of 11 amino acids. In DNA form, the CDR3 reads TGCGCCAGCAGCTTGGAACAGAGGCAGTATTTT. The encoded protein is CASSLEQRQYF.

With respect to this clonotype: Mismatch with germline at one junction end may stem from a read error. The chain carries TRBV12-3 or TRBV12-4 and TRBJ2-1; TRBD2 matches at 11 bases. The CDR3 sequence is 15 residues long. The CDR3 protein is CVSSLGTSGYNEQFF. The CDR3, as DNA: TGTGTCAGCAGTCTCGGGACTAGCGGCTACAATGAGCAGTTCTTC.

CDR3 residues: CASSIVGTGGLYGYTF. Here the CDR3 DNA reads TGTGCCAGTAGTATAGTCGGCACAGGGGGACTCTATGGCTACACCTTC. The J gene is TRBJ1-2, the V gene TRBV19, with 8 bases matching TRBD1. The CDR3 extends over 16 amino acids. Germline CDR1 LNHDA, CDR2 SQIVND (reference sequence). Germline trimming cut 1 base from V and 4 bases from J; bases unmatched to any gene: 8.

The chain combines TRBV24-1 with TRBJ2-2, with D perhaps assigned TRBD1 or TRBD2 (6 bases each). Germline lookup yields CDR1 KGHDR and CDR2 SFDVKD. The ends were cut back, 9 bases at V and 0 bases at J, with 13 bases in the middle. The CDR3 runs to 15 residues. CDR3 protein: CATATGAPNTGELFF. The CDR3 DNA follows: TGTGCCACCGCGACGGGGGCCCCGAACACCGGGGAGCTGTTTTTT.

Ten or more counts support this clonotype. The rearrangement links TRBV7-9 to TRBJ2-7; D gene ambiguous. The V gene's germline CDR1 is SEHNR and CDR2 FQNEAQ (reference sequence). With 1 base removed from V and 3 bases from J, the gap between germline ends came to 7 bases. The CDR3 spans 13 residues. The CDR3 DNA follows: TGTGCCAGCAGCTTAGAAAGGAGCTACGAGCAGTACTTC. The encoded protein is CASSLERSYEQYF.

The J gene is TRBJ2-7, the V gene TRBV14, with D unresolved. Germline lookup yields CDR1 SGHDN and CDR2 FVKESK. CDR3 length: 12 amino acids. Trimming cost V 2 bases and J 4 bases, with 6 bases left between them. For the CDR3, the DNA is TGTGCCAGCAGCCAATGGTCTTACGAGCAGTACTTC. Its protein product is CASSQWSYEQYF.

On this clonotype: A much more abundant neighbour one base away suggests this may be a read error. The V gene is TRBV21-1, the J gene TRBJ1-4. TRBV21-1 is deemed a pseudogene. The CDR3 is made up of 13 amino acids. In DNA, the CDR3 is TGTGCCAGCATCCGGGCCCCAAATGAAAAACTGTTTTTT. Protein: CASIRAPNEKLFF.

This clonotype was observed at least ten times. CDR3 sequence reads: CASWRDIQYF. The CDR3, as DNA: TGTGCCAGCTGGAGGGACATTCAGTACTTC. The chain uses TRBV2 and TRBJ2-4; the D gene is possibly TRBD2 (6 bases). CDR3 size: 10 residues. Germline V gene data show CDR1 as SNHLY and CDR2 as FYNNEI. V was clipped by 8 bases and J by 8 bases, with 7 bases between them.

This clonotype has only a few counts. The V gene is TRBV12-5, the J gene TRBJ2-1, with D perhaps TRBD2 (6 bases). Per the germline V gene, CDR1 is LGHNT and CDR2 is FRNRAP. The V end lost 0 bases, the J end lost 6 bases, and 15 bases lay between the germline ends. The CDR3 runs 16 residues. For the CDR3, the DNA is TGTGCTAGTGGTTTGGTACGAAGTTTGACTAGCAATGAGCAGTTCTTC. Translation gives CASGLVRSLTSNEQFF.

Written as DNA, the CDR3 is TGTGCCATCAGTGAGGGACAGGGACGGGAAAAACTGTTTTTT. Its protein is CAISEGQGREKLFF. The rearrangement uses TRBV10-3 and TRBJ1-4, with 8 bases fitting TRBD1. The V gene end was trimmed by 2 bases and the J gene end by 8 bases; junction bases not matched to a gene: 4. The germline V gene encodes CDR1 ENHRY and CDR2 SYGVKD. CDR3 length: 14 amino acids.

In its sample, this clonotype was seen a few times. The DNA for the CDR3 is TGCAGTGCCCCCTCGACAGGATCGAACACTGAAGCTTTCTTT. Protein: CSAPSTGSNTEAFF. This chain links TRBV20-1 with TRBJ1-1; D is possibly TRBD1 (6 bases). The germline gives CDR1 DFQATT, CDR2 SNEGSKA (reference sequence). Trimming shortened V by 6 bases and J by 1 base, and 15 bases separated the two germline ends. This CDR3 has 14 amino acids.

This clonotype turned up a few times. The chain links TRBV13 to TRBJ1-6; TRBD1 matches 9 bases. With V trimmed by 5 bases and J by 9 bases, 14 bases remained unmatched. The CDR3 contains 17 residues. Germline CDR1 reads PRHDT; CDR2 reads FYEKMQ (reference sequence). The CDR3 nucleotides are TGTGCCAGCAGCCCGGGACAGGGAGCTCGAATGGGTTCACCCCTCCACTTT. It is translated as CASSPGQGARMGSPLHF. Looking up the rest from reference TRBV13 and TRBJ1-6 gives the full variable domain: AAGVIQSPRHLIKEKRETATLKCYPIPRHDTVYWYQQGPGQDPQFLISFYEKMQSDKGSIPDRFSAQQFSDYHSELNMSSLELGDSALYFCASSPGQGARMGSPLHFGNGTRLTVT.

This clonotype appeared a few times. The rearrangement links TRBV18 to TRBJ2-7; D is ambiguous. Germline V lookup: CDR1 KGHSH, CDR2 LQKENI. CDR3 length: 14 residues. V lost 2 bases, J lost 0 bases, and 8 bases lay in between. CDR3 sequence reads: CASSPSAHSYEQYF. The CDR3 nucleotides read TGTGCCAGCTCACCATCGGCGCACTCCTACGAGCAGTACTTC.

The chain joins TRBV20-1 to TRBJ1-5; no firm D call. Germline loops: CDR1 DFQATT, CDR2 SNEGSKA (reference sequence). Trimming stripped 2 bases from V and 6 bases from J, with 11 bases between. This CDR3 is 13 amino acids long. The DNA of the CDR3 is TGCAGTGCTAGACAGTGGGTCGGTCAGCCCCAGCATTTT. Residues: CSARQWVGQPQHF.

This clonotype was found a few times. V is TRBV20-1 and J is TRBJ2-1; 9 positions agree with TRBD2. The V and J ends lost 2 bases and 6 bases, in that order; junction bases with no gene match: 8. This CDR3 is built from 15 residues. Germline-derived CDR1 and CDR2 are DFQATT and SNEGSKA (reference sequence). The CDR3 bases are TGCAGTGCTAGATCTCCTAGCGGGAAAGTCAATGAGCAGTTCTTC. This codes for CSARSPSGKVNEQFF.

This chain connects TRBV25-1 to TRBJ1-1; D is unclear. V shed 4 bases and J shed 1 base, with 7 bases lying between them. This CDR3 has 13 residues. The germline V gene has CDR1 MGHDK and CDR2 SYGVNS. The CDR3 bases are TGTGCCAGCAGTGGGCAGTGGAACACTGAAGCTTTCTTT. Its translation: CASSGQWNTEAFF.

This sequence joins TRBV7-9 and TRBJ1-1; the D is unclear. The ends were cut back, 8 bases at V and 11 bases at J, with 21 bases in the middle. The CDR3 length is 13 residues. CDR1 and CDR2 (germline): SEHNR, FQNEAQ (reference sequence). This CDR3 is CASLSGRAIGAFF. In DNA form, the CDR3 reads TGTGCCAGCCTATCGGGGAGGGCGATAGGGGCTTTCTTT.

The CDR3 spells CASSEWGTVTDTQYF. The CDR3 DNA sequence: TGTGCCAGCAGTGAATGGGGGACAGTGACAGATACGCAGTATTTT. The J gene is TRBJ2-3, the V gene TRBV25-1; 7 bases fit TRBD1. Germline loops: CDR1 MGHDK, CDR2 SYGVNS. V trimming: 1 base; J trimming: 3 bases; junction bases outside the gene matches: 4. The CDR3 spans 15 residues.

This sequence joins TRBV6-2 or TRBV6-3 and TRBJ1-1; D unclear. V was clipped by 3 bases and J by 0 bases, with 17 bases between them. Germline V CDR1 and CDR2: MNHEY, SVGEGT. The CDR3 has 17 amino acids. The CDR3 is CASSYGKGDIMNTEAFF. The CDR3 DNA reads as TGTGCCAGCAGTTATGGAAAGGGAGACATCATGAACACTGAAGCTTTCTTT.

The chain uses TRBV5-1 and TRBJ1-1; possible D gene TRBD1, 5 bases. The CDR3 extends over 15 amino acids. Germline values: CDR1 SGHRS, CDR2 YFSETQ. Trimming took 2 bases from V and 0 from J, leaving 11 bases between them. The CDR3 region has the DNA TGCGCCAGCAGCTTTTGGACAACCATGAACACTGAAGCTTTCTTT. Its translation is CASSFWTTMNTEAFF.

This clonotype occurred many times. The chain links TRBV14 to TRBJ1-1; tentatively, D is TRBD1 (5 bases). The CDR3 is made up of 14 amino acids. Germline V lookup: CDR1 SGHDN, CDR2 FVKESK. Trimming removed 4 bases at V and 4 bases at J, with 13 bases between. The CDR3 protein is CASSRVTGATEAFF. CDR3 DNA: TGTGCCAGCAGCCGCGTAACAGGTGCCACTGAAGCTTTCTTT.

The V gene is TRBV12-3 or TRBV12-4, the J gene TRBJ2-1; no firm D call. V lost 6 bases to trimming and J lost 6 bases, with 12 bases between them. The CDR3 totals 13 residues. Here the CDR3 reads CASSWEALNEQFF. CDR3 bases: TGTGCCAGCAGCTGGGAAGCGCTCAATGAGCAGTTCTTC.